This TCR beta chain emerged from a study of blood T cell repertoires in COVID-19. Across the whole study: COVID-19 samples, acute and convalescent, were from the United States, Italy and Spain.

The study drew participants aged about 18 to 89 years from 20 to 30 US areas. Trimming removed 2 bases at V and 4 bases at J, with 11 bases between. Germline lookup yields CDR1 LGHNA and CDR2 YNFKEQ. The CDR3 runs to 14 residues. Sequencing used immunoSEQ multiplex PCR; TCRdb keeps in-frame clones, though not all of them. Of approximately 220,000 clones in the sample, about 80% were seen once. This receptor was taken from a woman aged 40 to 50 with acute COVID-19. Sequenced sample: PBMCs or T cells enriched from blood (not recorded which). The chain links TRBV4-2 to TRBJ1-2; unclear D gene. The DNA of the CDR3 is TGTGCCAGCAGCCAATCGGAGGGTCCCTATGGCTACACCTTC. Amino acid sequence: CASSQSEGPYGYTF.